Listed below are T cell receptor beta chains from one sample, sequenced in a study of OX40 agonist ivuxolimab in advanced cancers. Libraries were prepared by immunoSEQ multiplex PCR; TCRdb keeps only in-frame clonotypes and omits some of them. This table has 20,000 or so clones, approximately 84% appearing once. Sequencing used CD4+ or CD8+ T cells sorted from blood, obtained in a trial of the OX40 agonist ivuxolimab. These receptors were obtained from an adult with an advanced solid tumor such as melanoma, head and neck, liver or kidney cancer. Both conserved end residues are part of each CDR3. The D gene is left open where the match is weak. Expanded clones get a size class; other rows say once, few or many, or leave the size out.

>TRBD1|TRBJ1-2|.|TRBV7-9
TGTGCCAGCAGCCTAGGGACAGGGGGAGACCAGAACTATGGCTACACCTTC
CASSLGTGGDQNYGYTF
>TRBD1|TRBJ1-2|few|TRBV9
TGTGCCAGCAGCGTCGGGACAGCCGGAGGCTACACCTTC
CASSVGTAGGYTF
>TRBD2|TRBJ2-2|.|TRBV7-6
TGTGCCAGCAGCTTAGCTAGCGGGCACACCGGGGAGCTGTTTTTT
CASSLASGHTGELFF
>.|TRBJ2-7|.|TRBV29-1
TGCAGCGCGGAAGGCGGAGGCGGGTACGAGCAGTACTTC
CSAEGGGGYEQYF
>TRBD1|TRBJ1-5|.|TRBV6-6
TGTGCCAGCGGGGGAGGAAGGGACAGGGATCAGCCCCAGCATTTT
CASGGGRDRDQPQHF
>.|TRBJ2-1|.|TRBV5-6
TGTGCCAGCAGCTTGGGGGACAACTACAATGAGCAGTTCTTC
CASSLGDNYNEQFF
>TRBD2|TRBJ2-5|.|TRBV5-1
TGCGCCAGCAGCTTGTTTTTGCGGGAGGAGGAGACCCAGTACTTC
CASSLFLREEETQYF
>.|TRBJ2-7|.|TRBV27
TGTGCCAGCAGTTTATCGGTAGGGACGAGGACCTACGAGCAGTACTTC
CASSLSVGTRTYEQYF
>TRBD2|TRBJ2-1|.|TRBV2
TGTGCCAGCAGTGGTGGGGCTAGCGGGTTCGGCTCCTACAATGAGCAGTTCTTC
CASSGGASGFGSYNEQFF
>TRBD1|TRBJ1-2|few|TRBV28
TGTGCCAGCAGTCTCTTGACAGGGGTGATAGGCTACACCTTC
CASSLLTGVIGYTF
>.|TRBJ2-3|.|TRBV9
TGTGCCAGCAGCCCCGGACTTGGGAGCACAGATACGCAGTATTTT
CASSPGLGSTDTQYF
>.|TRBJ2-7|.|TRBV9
TGTGCCAGCAGCGTAGGAGACTCCTACGAGCAGTACTTC
CASSVGDSYEQYF
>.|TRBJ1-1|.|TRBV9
TGTGCCAGCAGCGTAGGGGGCAGGGTTTATCCTGGCACTGAAGCTTTCTTT
CASSVGGRVYPGTEAFF
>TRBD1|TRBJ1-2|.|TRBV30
TGTGCCTTCGCTGACAGGGTCCGAAATGGCTACACCTTC
CAFADRVRNGYTF
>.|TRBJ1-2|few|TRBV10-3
TGTGCCATCAGTGACCCAGACAGTTACGGCTACACCTTC
CAISDPDSYGYTF
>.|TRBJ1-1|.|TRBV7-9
TGTGCCAGCAGCCCCGGGCCCACTGAAGCTTTCTTT
CASSPGPTEAFF
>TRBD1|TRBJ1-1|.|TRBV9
TGTGCCAGCAGCGCCGGGACAGGGGCGGTGACTGAAGCTTTCTTT
CASSAGTGAVTEAFF
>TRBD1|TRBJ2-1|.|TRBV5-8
TGTGCCAGCAGGTCCGGGACAGCGGAGGTCGATGAGCAGTTCTTC
CASRSGTAEVDEQFF
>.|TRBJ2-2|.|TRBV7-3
TGTGCCAGCAGCTTTGGGCAACCCGCGAACACCGGGGAGCTGTTTTTT
CASSFGQPANTGELFF
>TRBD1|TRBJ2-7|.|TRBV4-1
TGCGCCAGCAGCCAGGTGACAGGGTCTACCTACGAGCAGTACTTC
CASSQVTGSTYEQYF
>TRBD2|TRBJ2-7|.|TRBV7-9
TGTGCCAGCAGCCCCAATGGCGGGAGGGTGTACGAGCAGTACTTC
CASSPNGGRVYEQYF
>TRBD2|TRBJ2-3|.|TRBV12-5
TGTGCTAGTGGTTTCGGTGGGAGGGCCACAGATACGCAGTATTTT
CASGFGGRATDTQYF
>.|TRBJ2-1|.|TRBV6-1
TGTGCCAGCAGAGTGATGGGCCCCAATGAGCAGTTCTTC
CASRVMGPNEQFF
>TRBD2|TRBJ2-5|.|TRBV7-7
TGTGCTAGCAGCCACCCGAGCGGGGGGGAGGAGACCCAGTACTTC
CASSHPSGGEETQYF
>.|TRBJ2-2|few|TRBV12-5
TGTGCTAGTGGCTACACTGGGGAGCTGTTTTTT
CASGYTGELFF
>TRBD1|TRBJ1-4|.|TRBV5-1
TGCGCCAGCAGCTTGGGACAGGGTGCGATTAATGAAAAACTGTTTTTT
CASSLGQGAINEKLFF
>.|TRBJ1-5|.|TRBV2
TGTGCCAGCAGTGAGATAGGCGAACGGGGGCCCCAGCATTTT
CASSEIGERGPQHF
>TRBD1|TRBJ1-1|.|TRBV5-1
TGCGCCAGCACCCAGGGGGTAGTAGGGAACACTGAAGCTTTCTTT
CASTQGVVGNTEAFF
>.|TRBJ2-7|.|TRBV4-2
TGTGCCAGCAACCAGGGCGGGACCTACGAGCAGTACTTC
CASNQGGTYEQYF
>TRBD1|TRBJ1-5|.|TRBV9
TGTGCCAGCAGCGTAGGACAGGGAAATCAGCCCCAGCATTTT
CASSVGQGNQPQHF
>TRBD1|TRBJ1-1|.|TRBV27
TGTGCCAGCAGTTCGACAGGGGGCACTGAAGCTTTCTTT
CASSSTGGTEAFF
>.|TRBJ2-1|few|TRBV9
TGTGCCAGCAGCGCCGGTAATGAGCAGTTCTTC
CASSAGNEQFF
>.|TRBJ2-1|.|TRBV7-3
TGTGCCAGCAGCTTAATGGAAGGGGGACTTTACAATGAGCAGTTCTTC
CASSLMEGGLYNEQFF
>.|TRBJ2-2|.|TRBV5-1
TGCGCCAGCACTCAGACCGGGGAGCTGTTTTTT
CASTQTGELFF
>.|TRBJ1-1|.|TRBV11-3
TGTGCCAGCAGCTCGGTCGGCACTGAAGCTTTCTTT
CASSSVGTEAFF
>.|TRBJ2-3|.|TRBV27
TGTGCCAGCAGCCCGACTAGTGAAGATACGCAGTATTTT
CASSPTSEDTQYF
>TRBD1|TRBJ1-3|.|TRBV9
TGTGCCAGCAGCACCTCGGGACAGAACTCTGGAAACACCATATATTTT
CASSTSGQNSGNTIYF
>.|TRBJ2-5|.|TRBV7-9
TGTGCCAGCAGCCCTGACGAGTCGGGGTTTTTAGAGACCCAGTACTTC
CASSPDESGFLETQYF
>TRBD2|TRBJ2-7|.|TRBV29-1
TGCAGCGTTGAGTCCCTAGCGGGTACCTACGAGCAGTACTTC
CSVESLAGTYEQYF
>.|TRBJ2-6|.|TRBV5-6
TGTGCCAGCAGCCGAGGGGTCTCTGGGGCCAACGTCCTGACTTTC
CASSRGVSGANVLTF
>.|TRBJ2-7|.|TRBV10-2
TGCGCCAGCAGTCTAAACCTGGACGAGGATGAGGAGCAGTACTTC
CASSLNLDEDEEQYF